Listed below are T cell receptor beta chains from one sample, sequenced in a study of T cells after yellow fever vaccination. MiXCR, run by TCRdb on the 5' RACE reads, gives a single entry per CDR3 protein. The table lists roughly 520,000 distinct CDR3 sequences, less than 25% of them singletons. The input for sequencing was PBMCs, taken approximately 20 days after the first yellow fever vaccination. All receptors come from a man between 18 and 29 years old who received the YFV17D yellow fever vaccine. Both conserved end residues are part of each CDR3. Fields, in order: V gene, D gene, clone size, J gene, CDR3 protein, CDR3 DNA. The D gene is left open where the match is weak. Clone size appears in some rows only: once, few, many, or a class for an expanded clone.

>TRBV28|TRBD1|many|TRBJ2-2
CASSGTGAGELFF
TGTGCCAGTTCCGGGACAGGGGCCGGGGAGCTGTTTTTT
>TRBV11-2|-|-|TRBJ2-2
CASTLRGAGTGELFF
TGTGCCAGCACCCTTCGCGGGGCAGGCACCGGGGAGCTGTTTTTT
>TRBV7-6|TRBD1|-|TRBJ2-3
CASSLAVHEGAGTDTQYF
TGTGCCAGCAGCTTAGCGGTTCACGAGGGGGCCGGGACAGATACGCAGTATTTT
>TRBV19|-|few|TRBJ2-1
CASHGQGMHNEQFF
TGTGCCAGTCATGGGCAGGGTATGCACAATGAGCAGTTCTTC
>TRBV29-1|-|few|TRBJ2-3
CSVFGPGWQYF
TGCAGCGTTTTTGGCCCGGGTTGGCAGTATTTT
>TRBV5-5|-|-|TRBJ2-7
CASSLVSQGYYEQYF
TGTGCCAGCAGCTTGGTAAGCCAGGGATATTACGAGCAGTACTTC
>TRBV7-2|-|-|TRBJ1-2
CASSPGGRNYTF
TGTGCCAGCAGCCCTGGAGGACGGAACTACACCTTC
>TRBV6-2/TRBV6-3|-|-|TRBJ2-1
CASGGSQTYNEQFF
TGTGCCAGCGGGGGTAGCCAAACCTACAATGAGCAGTTCTTC
>TRBV7-9|TRBD2|-|TRBJ2-5
CASSWTSEPETQYF
TGTGCCAGCAGCTGGACTAGCGAGCCAGAGACCCAGTACTTC
>TRBV20-1|TRBD2|-|TRBJ2-5
CSASGLDQETQYF
TGCAGTGCTAGCGGACTAGACCAAGAGACCCAGTACTTC
>TRBV3-1|-|few|TRBJ1-2
CASSQVFSVANYGYTF
TGTGCCAGCAGCCAAGTTTTCTCGGTAGCTAACTATGGCTACACCTTC
>TRBV4-3|-|-|TRBJ1-1
CASSGENTEAFF
TGCGCCAGCAGCGGCGAAAACACTGAAGCTTTCTTT
>TRBV10-3|TRBD1|-|TRBJ1-2
CAITEGQSNYGYTF
TGTGCCATCACCGAGGGACAGTCTAACTATGGCTACACCTTC
>TRBV6-5|-|few|TRBJ2-5
CASSYSRDKPQETQYF
TGTGCCAGCAGTTACTCGCGGGACAAACCTCAAGAGACCCAGTACTTC
>TRBV6-2/TRBV6-3|TRBD2|few|TRBJ2-1
CASSYPASGGRYNEQFF
TGTGCCAGCAGTTATCCCGCGAGCGGGGGGCGCTACAATGAGCAGTTCTTC
>TRBV5-1|-|few|TRBJ2-2
CASSLEWGELFF
TGCGCCAGCAGCTTGGAATGGGGGGAGCTGTTTTTT
>TRBV4-1|TRBD2|few|TRBJ2-3
CASSQGAGGSTDTQYF
TGCGCCAGCAGCCAAGGGGCGGGGGGTAGCACAGATACGCAGTATTTT